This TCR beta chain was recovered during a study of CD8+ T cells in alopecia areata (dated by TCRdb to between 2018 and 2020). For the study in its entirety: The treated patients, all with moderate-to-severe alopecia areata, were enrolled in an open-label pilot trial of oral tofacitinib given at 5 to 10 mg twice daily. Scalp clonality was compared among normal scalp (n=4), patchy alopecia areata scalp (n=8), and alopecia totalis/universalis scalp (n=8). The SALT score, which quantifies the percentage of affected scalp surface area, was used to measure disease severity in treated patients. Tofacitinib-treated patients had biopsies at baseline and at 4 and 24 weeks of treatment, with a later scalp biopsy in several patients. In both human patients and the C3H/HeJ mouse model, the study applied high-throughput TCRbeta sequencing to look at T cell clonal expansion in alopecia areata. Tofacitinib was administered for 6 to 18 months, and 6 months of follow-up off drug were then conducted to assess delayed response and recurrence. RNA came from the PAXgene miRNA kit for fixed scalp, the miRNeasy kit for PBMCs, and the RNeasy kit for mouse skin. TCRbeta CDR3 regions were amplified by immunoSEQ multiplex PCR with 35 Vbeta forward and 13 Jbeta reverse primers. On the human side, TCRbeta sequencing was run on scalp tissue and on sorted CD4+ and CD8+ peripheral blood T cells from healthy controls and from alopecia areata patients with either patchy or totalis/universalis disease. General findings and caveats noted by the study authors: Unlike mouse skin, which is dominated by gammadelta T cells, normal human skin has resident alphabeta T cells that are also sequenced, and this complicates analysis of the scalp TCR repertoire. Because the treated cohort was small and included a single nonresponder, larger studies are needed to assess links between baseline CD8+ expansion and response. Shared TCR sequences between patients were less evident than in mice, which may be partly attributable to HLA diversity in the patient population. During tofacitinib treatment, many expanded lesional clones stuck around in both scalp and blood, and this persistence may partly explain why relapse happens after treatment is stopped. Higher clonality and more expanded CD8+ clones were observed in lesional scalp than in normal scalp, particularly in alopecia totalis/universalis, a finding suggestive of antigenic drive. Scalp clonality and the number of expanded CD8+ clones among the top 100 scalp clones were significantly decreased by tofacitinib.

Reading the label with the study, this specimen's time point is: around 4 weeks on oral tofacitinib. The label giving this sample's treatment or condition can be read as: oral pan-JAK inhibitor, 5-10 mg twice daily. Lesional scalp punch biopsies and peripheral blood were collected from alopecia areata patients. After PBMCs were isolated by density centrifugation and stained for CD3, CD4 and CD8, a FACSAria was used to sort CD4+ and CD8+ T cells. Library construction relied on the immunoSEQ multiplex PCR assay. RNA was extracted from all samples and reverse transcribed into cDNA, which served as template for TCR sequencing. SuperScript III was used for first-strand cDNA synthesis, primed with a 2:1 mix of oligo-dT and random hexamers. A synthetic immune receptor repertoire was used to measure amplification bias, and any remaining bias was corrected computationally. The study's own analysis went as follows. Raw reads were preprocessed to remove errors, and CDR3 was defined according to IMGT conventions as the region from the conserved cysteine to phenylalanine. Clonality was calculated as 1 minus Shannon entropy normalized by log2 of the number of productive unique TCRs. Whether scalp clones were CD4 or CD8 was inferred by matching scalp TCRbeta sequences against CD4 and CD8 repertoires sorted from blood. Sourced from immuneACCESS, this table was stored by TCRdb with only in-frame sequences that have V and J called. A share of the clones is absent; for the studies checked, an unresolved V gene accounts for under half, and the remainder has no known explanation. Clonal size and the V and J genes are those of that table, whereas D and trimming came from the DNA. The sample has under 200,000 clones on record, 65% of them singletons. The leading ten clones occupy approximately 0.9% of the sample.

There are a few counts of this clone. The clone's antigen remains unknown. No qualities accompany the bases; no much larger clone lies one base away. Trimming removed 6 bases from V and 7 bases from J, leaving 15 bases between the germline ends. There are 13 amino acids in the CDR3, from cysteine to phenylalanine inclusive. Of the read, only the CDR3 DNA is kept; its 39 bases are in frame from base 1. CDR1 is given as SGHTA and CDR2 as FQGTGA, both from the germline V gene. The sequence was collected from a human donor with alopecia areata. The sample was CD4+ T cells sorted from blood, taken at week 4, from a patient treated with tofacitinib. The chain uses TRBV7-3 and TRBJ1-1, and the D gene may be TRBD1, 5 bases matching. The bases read TGTGCCAGCAGTTTTACAGGAGGCGGTGAAGCTTTCTTT. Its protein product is CASSFTGGGEAFF.